These 28 T cell receptor beta chains were sequenced from one sample in a study of blood T cell repertoires in COVID-19 (dated by TCRdb to about 2020). Libraries were prepared through the immunoSEQ multiplex PCR assay. Here the immuneACCESS table is served through TCRdb, limited to in-frame sequences with V and J called. Missing clones are a known gap in these copies; in checked studies unresolved V genes cover under half, and the rest lacks a known reason. The sample data list 250,000 or so clones, and roughly four fifths of these were observed just once. The top ten hold about 4.4% of the sample. Sequenced sample: peripheral blood. The receptors shown here come from a woman in her 70s with acute or convalescent COVID-19.

This chain joins TRBV7-8 and TRBJ1-5; tentatively, D is TRBD1 (5 bases). The length of the CDR3 is 16 residues. Germline CDR1 and CDR2: SGHVS and FQNEAQ. The ends were cut back, 0 bases at V and 0 bases at J, with 9 bases in the middle. This CDR3 is CASSLARADSNQPQHF. The DNA of the CDR3 is TGTGCCAGCAGCTTAGCCAGGGCAGATAGCAATCAGCCCCAGCATTTT.

The chain has TRBV24-1 and TRBJ2-5, with D possibly being TRBD2 (7 bases). The CDR3 is 15 residues long. The V gene lost 0 bases and the J gene lost 5 bases, with 12 bases spanning the gap. Germline V gives CDR1 KGHDR, CDR2 SFDVKD. CDR3 nucleotide sequence: TGTGCCACCAGTGATTTGTGGGGGGGCAGGGAGACCCAGTACTTC. Translating it yields CATSDLWGGRETQYF.

This chain links TRBV6-2 or TRBV6-3 with TRBJ1-3, with 7 bases lining up with TRBD1. This CDR3 region has 15 residues. Per the germline V gene, CDR1 is MNHEY and CDR2 is SVGEGT. After removal of 6 bases from V and 2 bases from J, the junction contained 7 bases not matched to a gene. The CDR3 here is CASSWGQSAGNTIYF. The CDR3 DNA reads as TGTGCCAGCAGCTGGGGACAGTCGGCTGGAAACACCATATATTTT.

The chain joins TRBV30 to TRBJ1-3; 8 bases map to TRBD1. CDR3 length: 15 amino acids. The junction had 10 bases not matched to a gene; V was cut back by 2 bases and J by 7 bases. Germline-derived CDR1 and CDR2 are GTSNPN and SVGIG (reference sequence). CDR3 bases: TGTGCCTGGAGTCTTTTGGACAGGGAGAGGAACACCATATATTTT. It encodes CAWSLLDRERNTIYF.

The V call is TRBV5-1, the J call TRBJ2-7; maybe TRBD2 (5 bases). The length of the CDR3 is 16 residues. The V gene's germline CDR1 is SGHRS and CDR2 YFSETQ. V gave up 0 bases and J gave up 1 base, with 14 bases separating them. The CDR3 here is CASSLVAPTGSYEQYF. The CDR3 coding sequence is TGCGCCAGCAGCTTGGTCGCGCCAACGGGGTCCTACGAGCAGTACTTC.

This clone has only one observation. The V call is TRBV5-4, the J call TRBJ1-2; 9 positions match TRBD1. J was trimmed by 5 bases and V by 0 bases; bases with no gene match: 5. CDR3 size: 15 residues. Germline V CDR1 and CDR2: SGHNT, YYREEE (reference sequence). The CDR3: CASSLGTGAEYGYTF. CDR3 nucleotides: TGTGCCAGCAGCTTGGGGACAGGGGCTGAGTATGGCTACACCTTC.

This chain connects TRBV6-5 to TRBJ1-2; 9 bases agree with TRBD1. This CDR3 region has 14 residues. CDR1 and CDR2 from the germline V gene are MNHEY and SVGAGI. J lost 1 base, V lost 7 bases, and 4 bases had no gene match. This CDR3 is CASIRDRVNYGYTF. CDR3 coding DNA: TGTGCCAGCATACGGGACAGGGTTAACTATGGCTACACCTTC.

The chain recombines TRBV10-1 with TRBJ1-1; maybe TRBD1 (6 bases). Germline V CDR1 and CDR2: WNHNN, SYGVQD (reference sequence). The CDR3 covers 14 residues. V was shortened by 0 bases and J by 5 bases, with 10 bases between the two germline ends. CDR3 amino acids: CASSESGGGTEAFF. The CDR3, as DNA: TGCGCCAGCAGTGAGTCGGGAGGGGGGACTGAAGCTTTCTTT.

V is TRBV4-3 and J is TRBJ2-2; possible D gene TRBD2, 7 bases. This CDR3 is built from 17 residues. Germline V lookup: CDR1 LGHNA, CDR2 YSLEER. V lost 0 bases to trimming and J lost 5 bases, with 16 bases between them. The CDR3 coding sequence is TGCGCCAGCAGCCAAGATCTAAGGGGGGGTAGGACCGGGGAGCTGTTTTTT. Translating it yields CASSQDLRGGRTGELFF.

This sequence joins TRBV7-2 and TRBJ1-6, with 7 bases matching TRBD1. CDR1 and CDR2 from the germline V gene are SGHTA and FQGNSA. The CDR3 consists of 16 residues. With 1 base clipped from V and 5 bases from J, the junction kept 5 bases outside the gene matches. CDR3 in amino acids: CASSLGQGINNSPLHF. The CDR3 nucleotides read TGTGCCAGCAGCTTAGGACAGGGCATCAATAATTCACCCCTCCACTTT. The variable domain in full, with the rest retrieved from reference TRBV7-2 and TRBJ1-6, is GAGVSQSPSNKVTEKGKDVELRCDPISGHTALYWYRQSLGQGLEFLIYFQGNSAPDKSGLPSDRFSAERTGGSVSTLTIQRTQQEDSAVYLCASSLGQGINNSPLHFGNGTRLTVT.

This chain links TRBV28 with TRBJ2-7; TRBD1 agrees at 10 bases. Germline V gives CDR1 MDHEN, CDR2 SYDVKM. There are 14 residues in the CDR3. V lost 7 bases, J lost 2 bases, and 5 bases stayed unmatched. The CDR3 DNA reads as TGTGCCAGCAAAGGGACAGGGGTTCCCTACGAGCAGTACTTC. Amino acids: CASKGTGVPYEQYF.

This rearrangement joins TRBV11-2 to TRBJ1-1, with 8 bases lining up with TRBD1. Germline-derived CDR1 and CDR2 are SGHAT and FQNNGV. V was pared by 1 base and J by 7 bases, with 5 bases of the junction left unmatched. CDR3 length: 14 amino acids. CDR3 coding DNA: TGTGCCAGCAGCTTAGCAGGGGGCGCAAATGAAGCTTTCTTT. Its translation: CASSLAGGANEAFF.

The chain links TRBV6-5 to TRBJ1-1; D is undetermined. The CDR3 is 16 amino acids. CDR1 is MNHEY and CDR2 is SVGAGI in the germline V gene. The V end was cut by 2 bases, the J end by 4 bases, with 17 bases between. DNA for the CDR3: TGTGCCAGCAGTTACGTGGCAGTCCCTGGGAGCACTGAAGCTTTCTTT. Translated: CASSYVAVPGSTEAFF.

CDR3 loop: CASSDLAGVTNEQFF. The CDR3, as DNA: TGCGCCAGCAGTGACCTAGCGGGGGTAACCAATGAGCAGTTCTTC. The V and J genes are TRBV10-1 and TRBJ2-1, with TRBD2 matching 10 bases. The CDR3 is 15 amino acids. With V trimmed by 3 bases and J by 6 bases, 5 bases remained unmatched. Germline values: CDR1 WNHNN, CDR2 SYGVQD (reference sequence).

This clone is a singleton in its sample. The chain couples TRBV7-8 to TRBJ1-5, with TRBD1 matching over 10 bases. The V segment lost 1 base and the J segment 0 bases; nucleotides outside the gene matches: 9. Germline V lookup: CDR1 SGHVS, CDR2 FQNEAQ. This CDR3 is built from 19 residues. Here the CDR3 reads CASSLERTGGIISNQPQHF. The CDR3 bases are TGTGCCAGCAGCTTAGAGAGGACAGGGGGAATAATTAGCAATCAGCCCCAGCATTTT.

The CDR3 DNA is TGTGCCAGCCGGGTTATGTGGGAGCTGTTTTTT. This translates into CASRVMWELFF. This chain links TRBV2 with TRBJ2-2, with D unresolved. Per germline, CDR1 SNHLY and CDR2 FYNNEI. V lost 8 bases and J 9 bases, leaving 10 bases between the germline ends. The CDR3 loop spans 11 amino acids. The variable domain in full, with the rest retrieved from reference TRBV2 and TRBJ2-2, is EPEVTQTPSHQVTQMGQEVILRCVPISNHLYFYWYRQILGQKVEFLVSFYNNEISEKSEIFDDQFSVERPDGSNFTLKIRSTKLEDSAMYFCASRVMWELFFGEGSRLTVL.

This chain uses TRBV15 with TRBJ1-2; D is undetermined. The CDR3 covers 14 residues. V was shortened by 0 bases and J by 7 bases, with 12 bases between the two germline ends. The germline gives CDR1 LNHNV, CDR2 YYDKDF (reference sequence). CDR3 nucleotide sequence: TGTGCCACCAGCAGAGATCGGGGTCTAAGTGGCTACACCTTC. Its protein product is CATSRDRGLSGYTF.

The chain carries TRBV5-1 and TRBJ2-1; no clear D gene. Germline V gene lookup returns CDR1 SGHRS and CDR2 YFSETQ. V was clipped by 0 bases and J by 3 bases, with 4 bases between them. The CDR3 spans 13 residues. Here the CDR3 DNA reads TGCGCCAGCAGCTTGGATCTCTACAATGAGCAGTTCTTC. Protein product: CASSLDLYNEQFF.

This clone appeared a single time. The chain joins TRBV2 to TRBJ1-1, with D unresolved. CDR3 length equals 13 residues. The germline V gene encodes CDR1 SNHLY and CDR2 FYNNEI. Trimming took 6 bases from V and 2 from J, leaving 10 bases between them. Here the CDR3 reads CASSGEVNTEAFF. CDR3 nucleotides: TGTGCCAGCAGCGGAGAAGTAAACACTGAAGCTTTCTTT.

The rearrangement joins TRBV29-1 to TRBJ1-4; a possible D gene is TRBD1 (5 bases). This CDR3 region has 16 residues. The germline V gene encodes CDR1 SQVTM and CDR2 ANQGSEA. V gave up 6 bases and J gave up 2 bases, with 19 bases separating them. Written as DNA, the CDR3 is TGCAGCGTCGTTCCTCTTCAGGGCGCGACTAATGAAAAACTGTTTTTT. This gives the protein CSVVPLQGATNEKLFF.

The chain employs TRBV28 and TRBJ2-7, with 11 bases fitting TRBD2. Germline V gene sequence: CDR1 MDHEN, CDR2 SYDVKM. V was pared by 6 bases and J by 3 bases, with 4 bases of the junction left unmatched. This CDR3 region has 14 residues. CDR3 sequence: CASSTSGGGYEQYF. The CDR3 nucleotides read TGTGCCAGCAGCACTAGCGGGGGCGGCTACGAGCAGTACTTC. Variable domain in full (rest from reference TRBV28 and TRBJ2-7): DVKVTQSSRYLVKRTGEKVFLECVQDMDHENMFWYRQDPGLGLRLIYFSYDVKMKEKGDIPEGYSVSREKKERFSLILESASTNQTSMYLCASSTSGGGYEQYFGPGTRLTVT.

The chain uses TRBV10-3 and TRBJ2-1; 9 bases are shared with TRBD1. The J segment lost 7 bases and the V segment lost 6 bases, leaving 10 bases of the junction unmatched. The CDR3 extends over 15 amino acids. Germline CDR1 ENHRY, CDR2 SYGVKD. CDR3 amino acids: CAISGPGQGGNEQFF. CDR3 in DNA: TGTGCCATCAGCGGACCGGGACAGGGTGGTAATGAGCAGTTCTTC.

V gene TRBV7-9 combines with J gene TRBJ2-7, with D possibly matching TRBD1 (6 bases). There are 15 residues in the CDR3. The ends were cut back, 2 bases at V and 2 bases at J, with 13 bases in the middle. In germline, CDR1 is SEHNR, CDR2 FQNEAQ (reference sequence). Here the CDR3 reads CASSLTTAGAYEQYF. The CDR3 nucleotides are TGTGCCAGCAGCTTAACAACGGCAGGGGCCTACGAGCAGTACTTC.

J is TRBJ2-2 and V is TRBV2, with D possibly being TRBD2 (5 bases). V was trimmed by 6 bases and J by 0 bases, leaving 14 bases between them. The CDR3 spans 16 residues. In germline, CDR1 is SNHLY, CDR2 FYNNEI. The CDR3 region is CASSIATPANTGELFF. CDR3 sequence (DNA): TGTGCCAGCAGCATAGCGACACCCGCGAACACCGGGGAGCTGTTTTTT.

The CDR3 loop is CATSAPGQGIGELFF. Here the CDR3 DNA reads TGTGCCACCAGTGCTCCGGGACAGGGAATCGGGGAGCTGTTTTTT. The chain combines TRBV24-1 with TRBJ2-2; 9 bases align to TRBD1. V was pared by 5 bases and J by 7 bases, with 7 bases of the junction left unmatched. The CDR3 runs to 15 residues. Germline values: CDR1 KGHDR, CDR2 SFDVKD.

The chain employs TRBV5-5 and TRBJ1-2; 8 positions agree with TRBD1. Germline CDR1 SGHKS, CDR2 YYEKEE (reference sequence). The CDR3 loop spans 16 amino acids. V trimming: 3 bases; J trimming: 4 bases; junction bases outside the gene matches: 11. The CDR3 loop reads CASSWGQAPSGYGYTF. CDR3 bases: TGTGCCAGCAGCTGGGGACAGGCCCCTTCTGGCTATGGCTACACCTTC.

The chain recombines TRBV10-3 with TRBJ1-2; D possibly corresponds to TRBD1 (6 bases). With 2 bases removed from V and 5 bases from J, the gap between germline ends came to 6 bases. The CDR3 is made up of 12 amino acids. Germline V gene sequence: CDR1 ENHRY, CDR2 SYGVKD. CDR3 region: CAISETGYGYTF. CDR3 sequence (DNA): TGTGCCATCAGTGAGACAGGGTATGGCTACACCTTC.

CDR3 in DNA: TGCGCCAGCAGCACAGCGACAGGGGGTAGCGGTGAAAAACTGTTTTTT. It translates to CASSTATGGSGEKLFF. This chain joins TRBV4-3 and TRBJ1-4; TRBD1 matches at 9 bases. V was clipped by 5 bases and J by 7 bases; unmatched bases: 11. This CDR3 has 16 amino acids. Germline V gene lookup returns CDR1 LGHNA and CDR2 YSLEER.